This TCR beta chain was documented in a study of vaccination effects on CD4 cells after COVID-19. Measured with immunoSEQ multiplex PCR; TCRdb has only the in-frame clones, and not every one. Of roughly 35,000 clones in the sample, about three fifths are singletons; the top ten hold 15%. Peptide-pool stimulation followed by sequencing identified expanded antigen-specific CD4+ clonotypes in the ViraFEST assay. CD4+ T cells were isolated after approximately 10 days of culture. Vaccine recipients, nucleocapsid antibody negative, had no prior SARS-CoV-2 infection. Wells of 1.5 million to 2 million PBMC each were grown with about 9.8 IU/ml IL-2 and around 10 ug/ml peptides. The CDR3 totals 14 residues. Germline CDR1 SEHNR, CDR2 FQNEAQ (reference sequence). V shed 0 bases and J shed 8 bases, with 13 bases lying between them. Concerning this clone itself: Its antigen is unidentified.

Specimen: CD4+ T cells from PBMCs cultured with HCoV-OC43 spike peptides, collected before COVID-19 vaccination. Stated subset: HCoV-OC43 spike overlapping peptide pool stimulation. The origin of this receptor is a human donor who received a COVID-19 vaccine. V and J are TRBV7-9 and TRBJ1-2; a possible D gene is TRBD1 (5 bases). The CDR3: CASSLAGGSGGYTF. The CDR3 nucleotides read TGTGCCAGCAGCTTAGCCGGGGGGAGTGGCGGCTACACCTTC.